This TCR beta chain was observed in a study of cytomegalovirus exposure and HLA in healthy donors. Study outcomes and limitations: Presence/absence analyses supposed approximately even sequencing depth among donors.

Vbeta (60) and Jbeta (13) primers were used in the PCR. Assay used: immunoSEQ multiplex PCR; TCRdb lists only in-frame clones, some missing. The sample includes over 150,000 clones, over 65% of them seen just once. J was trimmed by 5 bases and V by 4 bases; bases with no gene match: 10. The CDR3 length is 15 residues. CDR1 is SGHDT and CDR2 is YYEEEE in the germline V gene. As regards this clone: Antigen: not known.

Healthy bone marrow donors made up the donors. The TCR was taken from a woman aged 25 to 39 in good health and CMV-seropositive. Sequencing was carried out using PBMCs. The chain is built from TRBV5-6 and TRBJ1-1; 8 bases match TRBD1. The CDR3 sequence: CASSGQDRVRTEAFF. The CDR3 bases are TGTGCCAGCAGCGGCCAGGACAGGGTTCGGACTGAAGCTTTCTTT. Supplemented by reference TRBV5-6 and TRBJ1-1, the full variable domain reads DAGVTQSPTHLIKTRGQQVTLRCSPKSGHDTVSWYQQALGQGPQFIFQYYEEEERQRGNFPDRFSGHQFPNYSSELNVNALLLGDSALYLCASSGQDRVRTEAFFGQGTRLTVV.